A selection of T cell receptor beta chains follows, all from one sample in a study of CD8 T cells in Susac syndrome. MiXCR, applied by TCRdb to the immunoSEQ multiplex PCR reads, yields one record per CDR3 protein. The sample lists some 180,000 distinct CDR3 sequences, less than 95% occurring once. The specimen was CD4+ T cells from PBMCs. These receptors came from a human donor in good health. Each CDR3 is given with its conserved first and last residue. A D gene is named only where the DNA matches it firmly. Clone size is shown for a subset of rows, as once, few, many or a class of expanded clone.

CDR3 protein: CASSPLAGGQETQYF
CDR3 DNA: TGTGCCAGCAGCCCTCTAGCGGGAGGGCAAGAGACCCAGTACTTC
V gene: TRBV7-9
J gene: TRBJ2-5
clone size: NA
D gene: TRBD2

CDR3 protein: CASSPRSSPYNEQFF
CDR3 DNA: TGTGCCAGCAGCCCTCGAAGTAGTCCCTACAATGAGCAGTTCTTC
V gene: TRBV6-2/TRBV6-3
J gene: TRBJ2-1
clone size: NA
D gene: NA

CDR3 protein: CASSSSGRRYEQYF
CDR3 DNA: TGTGCCAGCAGTTCTAGCGGGAGAAGATACGAGCAGTACTTC
V gene: TRBV6-5
J gene: TRBJ2-7
clone size: NA
D gene: TRBD2

CDR3 protein: CSVGTGTGGAQHF
CDR3 DNA: TGCAGCGTTGGGACCGGGACAGGGGGCGCCCAGCATTTT
V gene: TRBV29-1
J gene: TRBJ1-5
clone size: NA
D gene: TRBD1

CDR3 protein: CASSSGRGIQGYTF
CDR3 DNA: TGTGCCAGCAGCTCAGGAAGGGGGATCCAGGGCTACACCTTC
V gene: TRBV11-1
J gene: TRBJ1-2
clone size: once
D gene: NA

CDR3 protein: CAWSRDNDWNYGYTF
CDR3 DNA: TGTGCCTGGAGCCGGGACAACGATTGGAACTATGGCTACACCTTC
V gene: TRBV30
J gene: TRBJ1-2
clone size: NA
D gene: NA

CDR3 protein: CASSLGSRLAGWSSYNEQFF
CDR3 DNA: TGTGCCAGCAGCTTAGGATCGAGACTAGCGGGGTGGAGCTCCTACAATGAGCAGTTCTTC
V gene: TRBV7-8
J gene: TRBJ2-1
clone size: NA
D gene: TRBD2

CDR3 protein: CSARSRGGGNTEAFF
CDR3 DNA: TGCAGTGCTAGATCCCGTGGAGGGGGCAACACTGAAGCTTTCTTT
V gene: TRBV20-1
J gene: TRBJ1-1
clone size: NA
D gene: TRBD1

CDR3 protein: CASSYTTPAGASEQYF
CDR3 DNA: TGTGCCAGCAGTTACACAACCCCAGCGGGAGCTTCCGAGCAGTACTTC
V gene: TRBV6-6
J gene: TRBJ2-7
clone size: NA
D gene: TRBD2

CDR3 protein: CASSVGTGPSYEQYF
CDR3 DNA: TGTGCCAGCAGCGTCGGGACAGGGCCTTCCTACGAGCAGTACTTC
V gene: TRBV9
J gene: TRBJ2-7
clone size: NA
D gene: TRBD1

CDR3 protein: CSVAPGVGQPQHF
CDR3 DNA: TGCAGCGTTGCCCCAGGGGTGGGCCAGCCCCAGCATTTT
V gene: TRBV29-1
J gene: TRBJ1-5
clone size: NA
D gene: NA

CDR3 protein: CASSHGTTSPHEQYF
CDR3 DNA: TGTGCCAGCAGCCACGGGACAACTAGCCCCCACGAGCAGTACTTC
V gene: TRBV3-1
J gene: TRBJ2-7
clone size: NA
D gene: NA

CDR3 protein: CASSQEADTQYF
CDR3 DNA: TGTGCCAGCAGCCAAGAGGCAGATACGCAGTATTTT
V gene: TRBV3-1
J gene: TRBJ2-3
clone size: NA
D gene: NA

CDR3 protein: CAWSGDRDTEAFF
CDR3 DNA: TGTGCCTGGAGCGGGGACAGGGACACTGAAGCTTTCTTT
V gene: TRBV30
J gene: TRBJ1-1
clone size: once
D gene: TRBD1

CDR3 protein: CSVDSRLDLETQYF
CDR3 DNA: TGCAGCGTTGATTCGCGACTAGATTTGGAGACCCAGTACTTC
V gene: TRBV29-1
J gene: TRBJ2-5
clone size: NA
D gene: NA

CDR3 protein: CSVEDGRTGAGETQYF
CDR3 DNA: TGCAGCGTTGAAGATGGAAGGACAGGGGCTGGAGAGACCCAGTACTTC
V gene: TRBV29-1
J gene: TRBJ2-5
clone size: NA
D gene: TRBD1

CDR3 protein: CSAGTSGRKTQYF
CDR3 DNA: TGCAGTGCTGGGACTAGCGGGAGGAAGACCCAGTACTTC
V gene: TRBV20-1
J gene: TRBJ2-5
clone size: NA
D gene: TRBD2

CDR3 protein: CASSGGYRYNEQFF
CDR3 DNA: TGTGCCAGCAGCGGGGGGTATCGATACAATGAGCAGTTCTTC
V gene: TRBV9
J gene: TRBJ2-1
clone size: NA
D gene: NA

CDR3 protein: CSASDTSYEQYF
CDR3 DNA: TGCAGTGCTTCCGACACCTCCTACGAGCAGTACTTC
V gene: TRBV20-1
J gene: TRBJ2-7
clone size: NA
D gene: NA

CDR3 protein: CASSPGGSLTDTQYF
CDR3 DNA: TGTGCCAGCAGCCCAGGGGGTAGCCTAACTGATACGCAGTATTTT
V gene: TRBV7-3
J gene: TRBJ2-3
clone size: NA
D gene: TRBD1

CDR3 protein: CASTQGVLPGDEQYF
CDR3 DNA: TGTGCCAGCACCCAAGGGGTACTCCCGGGCGACGAGCAGTACTTC
V gene: TRBV11-2
J gene: TRBJ2-7
clone size: NA
D gene: NA

CDR3 protein: CASSLSVVLYEQFF
CDR3 DNA: TGTGCCAGCAGCTTATCGGTCGTCCTCTATGAGCAGTTCTTC
V gene: TRBV7-2
J gene: TRBJ2-1
clone size: once
D gene: NA

CDR3 protein: CAFRQYLYGYTF
CDR3 DNA: TGTGCCTTTAGACAGTATCTCTATGGCTACACCTTC
V gene: TRBV30
J gene: TRBJ1-2
clone size: NA
D gene: NA

CDR3 protein: CSAREGEGRPYEQYF
CDR3 DNA: TGCAGTGCTAGAGAAGGAGAGGGGAGGCCCTACGAGCAGTACTTC
V gene: TRBV20-1
J gene: TRBJ2-7
clone size: once
D gene: NA